This TCR beta chain was identified during a study of PD-L1 blockade in urothelial cancer. Study-wide context: Atezolizumab therapy began for patients around 2014, dosed at 1,200 mg intravenously every 3 weeks. Peripheral blood specimens exhibited a median yield of around 150,000 T cells.

Synthetic TCR analog templates were added to each PCR reaction. The assay was immunoSEQ multiplex PCR, and TCRdb's table has in-frame clones only and misses some. The table lists approximately 120,000 clones, roughly 82% of them singletons. Time point noted: peripheral blood 6 weeks after treatment start. Patients each gave 1 to 8 samples, pretreatment and on-treatment. The CDR3 is 14 residues long. CDR1 MNHEY and CDR2 SMNVEV come from the germline V gene (reference sequence). Trimming removed 0 bases from V and 6 bases from J, with 9 bases in between. This TCR was sampled from a man in his forties or fifties with urothelial cancer. The chain is built from TRBV27 and TRBJ2-1; D not certain. Sequencing used PBMCs, obtained around atezolizumab (anti-PD-L1) treatment. The CDR3 spells CASSLSTVINEQFF. In nucleotides, the CDR3 is TGTGCCAGCAGTTTATCCACAGTTATCAATGAGCAGTTCTTC.